The clone carrying this T cell receptor beta chain turned up a few times. Its target is not known. The data were obtained in a study of blood T cells in healthy people across ages. Whole-study findings and limits: PBMC samples, being unsorted, prevented any conclusive comparison of naive and antigen-experienced cells.

The authors ran a second PCR of 7 to 11 cycles using a sample-barcoded 5' primer and a J-beta primer mix. A minimum of 2.5 million CDR3-containing paired-end reads was obtained for each sample. TCRdb processed the 5' RACE reads anew with MiXCR; each CDR3 protein has one entry. The repertoire includes roughly 550,000 distinct CDR3 sequences, about 24% of them detected once, and 8.5% to 9.5% sits in the top ten. The V segment lost 7 bases and the J segment 2 bases; nucleotides outside the gene matches: 3. The CDR3 has 13 residues. Germline CDR1 and CDR2: DFQATT and SNEGSKA (reference sequence). The data were also submitted as part of a second study, on T cells of mothers and their children.

The origin of this receptor is a boy aged 10-17 years in good health. The V and J genes are TRBV20-1 and TRBJ2-3; 10 bases are shared with TRBD2. Sequenced sample: blood. The CDR3 sequence is CSEREGITDTQYF. The CDR3, as DNA: TGCAGTGAGCGGGAGGGGATCACAGATACGCAGTATTTT.